This is a list of T cell receptor beta chains from one sample in a study of blood T cell repertoires in COVID-19. TCRdb's table, derived via immunoSEQ multiplex PCR, lists solely in-frame clones and lacks some. The profile shows 250,000 to 350,000 clones, roughly 90% of them singletons. The sequencing input was peripheral blood. All receptors derive from a man younger than 40 with acute or convalescent COVID-19. Both conserved end residues are part of each CDR3. The order of the fields is J gene, clone size, V gene, D gene, CDR3 protein, CDR3 DNA. D genes are given only for firm matches. Where a row states a size, it is once, few, many or the class of an expanded clone; other rows omit it.

>TRBJ1-5|.|TRBV2|.
CASSSTVSNQPQHF
TGTGCCAGCAGTTCGACAGTTAGCAATCAGCCCCAGCATTTT
>TRBJ2-7|once|TRBV7-2|TRBD2
CASSFSGTSGAYEQYF
TGTGCCAGCAGCTTTTCCGGGACTAGCGGAGCCTACGAGCAGTACTTC
>TRBJ1-2|.|TRBV5-1|.
CASSLGGGGLDGYTF
TGCGCCAGCAGCCTCGGCGGGGGAGGATTGGATGGCTACACCTTC
>TRBJ1-3|.|TRBV4-2|.
CASSDTGTNVGNTIYF
TGTGCCAGCAGCGACACCGGGACAAATGTGGGAAACACCATATATTTT
>TRBJ1-6|.|TRBV5-6|.
CASSSTGYNSPLHF
TGTGCCAGCAGCTCAACAGGGTACAATTCACCCCTCCACTTT
>TRBJ1-2|.|TRBV6-5|TRBD1
CASRQDRGYGYTF
TGTGCCAGCAGGCAGGACAGGGGTTATGGCTACACCTTC
>TRBJ2-2|.|TRBV4-1|.
CASSPLTGELFF
TGCGCCAGCAGCCCCCTTACCGGGGAGCTGTTTTTT
>TRBJ1-5|.|TRBV27|.
CASRDSHRSTHF
TGTGCCAGCAGGGACAGTCACCGGTCAACGCATTTT
>TRBJ2-7|few|TRBV15|.
CATSRGAAETYEQYF
TGTGCCACCAGCAGAGGTGCTGCGGAAACCTACGAGCAGTACTTC
>TRBJ2-5|.|TRBV28|TRBD2
CASSNSGRGGPETQYF
TGTGCCAGCAGCAATAGCGGGAGAGGGGGTCCAGAGACCCAGTACTTC
>TRBJ1-5|.|TRBV30|TRBD1
CAWSGDRGGSNQPQHF
TGTGCCTGGAGTGGAGACAGGGGAGGAAGCAATCAGCCCCAGCATTTT
>TRBJ2-7|.|TRBV27|TRBD1
CASSLRVGQGPYEQYF
TGTGCCAGCAGTTTAAGGGTGGGACAGGGTCCCTACGAGCAGTACTTC
>TRBJ2-3|.|TRBV29-1|.
CSVGGHGDTDTQYF
TGCAGCGTTGGAGGCCACGGGGACACAGATACGCAGTATTTT
>TRBJ1-2|many|TRBV14|.
CASSQGRAYGYTF
TGTGCCAGCAGCCAAGGCAGGGCCTATGGCTACACCTTC
>TRBJ2-7|.|TRBV21-1|.
CASSKWSYRGPSYEQYF
TGTGCCAGCAGCAAATGGAGCTACAGGGGGCCATCCTACGAGCAGTACTTC
>TRBJ2-1|.|TRBV20-1|.
CSAHAYNEQFF
TGCAGTGCCCACGCGTACAATGAGCAGTTCTTC
>TRBJ2-1|.|TRBV27|.
CASSPRGSYNEQFF
TGTGCCAGCAGTCCGAGGGGGAGCTACAATGAGCAGTTCTTC
>TRBJ1-1|.|TRBV6-6|.
CASSSTEWMNTEAFF
TGTGCCAGCAGTTCGACAGAGTGGATGAACACTGAAGCTTTCTTT
>TRBJ2-7|.|TRBV29-1|TRBD2
CSVGERGYEQYF
TGCAGCGTTGGTGAGCGGGGCTACGAGCAGTACTTC
>TRBJ1-1|few|TRBV19|.
CASRPDHGGDAEAFF
TGTGCCAGTAGGCCAGACCACGGGGGGGACGCTGAAGCTTTCTTT
>TRBJ1-2|.|TRBV19|TRBD1
CASSMGQGPYGYTF
TGTGCCAGTAGTATGGGACAGGGCCCCTATGGCTACACCTTC
>TRBJ2-3|.|TRBV9|.
CASSVEQRSTDTQYF
TGTGCCAGCAGCGTCGAGCAACGAAGCACAGATACGCAGTATTTT
>TRBJ1-6|.|TRBV15|.
CATSRETTGVYSPLHF
TGTGCCACCAGCAGAGAGACCACGGGGGTTTATTCACCCCTCCACTTT
>TRBJ1-1|.|TRBV6-2/TRBV6-3|TRBD1
CASSGTANTEAFF
TGTGCCAGCAGCGGGACAGCGAACACTGAAGCTTTCTTT
>TRBJ1-1|.|TRBV3-1/TRBV3-2|.
CASSPEEGKNTEAFF
TGTGCCAGCAGCCCCGAGGAGGGGAAGAACACTGAAGCTTTCTTT
>TRBJ1-3|.|TRBV28|.
CASSLSGGVYTIYF
TGTGCCAGCAGTTTATCCGGGGGAGTATACACCATATATTTT
>TRBJ2-6|.|TRBV5-8|.
CASSLGQTSYGANVLTF
TGTGCCAGCAGCTTGGGACAGACATCCTATGGGGCCAACGTCCTGACTTTC
>TRBJ2-7|.|TRBV3-1/TRBV3-2|.
CASSAADYEQYF
TGTGCCAGCAGCGCGGCCGACTACGAGCAGTACTTC
>TRBJ2-5|.|TRBV9|TRBD2
CASSVGPLAGEETQYF
TGTGCCAGCAGCGTAGGTCCGCTAGCGGGAGAAGAGACCCAGTACTTC
>TRBJ2-1|.|TRBV13|TRBD2
CASSFSSGRNEQFF
TGTGCCAGCAGCTTCAGTAGCGGGAGGAATGAGCAGTTCTTC
>TRBJ2-3|.|TRBV27|TRBD1
CASSPGTGLATQYF
TGTGCCAGCAGTCCAGGGACAGGGTTGGCTACGCAGTATTTT
>TRBJ1-2|.|TRBV3-1/TRBV3-2|.
CASNRGGGYTF
TGTGCCAGCAACCGGGGAGGCGGCTACACCTTC
>TRBJ2-2|.|TRBV11-3|TRBD2
CASSFSGANTGELFF
TGTGCCAGCAGCTTTAGCGGGGCGAACACCGGGGAGCTGTTTTTT
>TRBJ1-2|.|TRBV30|.
CAWSALGQGSRINYGYTF
TGTGCCTGGAGTGCCCTAGGGCAGGGGTCGAGGATTAACTATGGCTACACCTTC
>TRBJ2-2|.|TRBV27|.
CASSLSHGELFF
TGTGCCAGCAGTTTATCCCACGGGGAGCTGTTTTTT
>TRBJ1-3|.|TRBV9|TRBD1
CASSGDRAGGNTIYF
TGTGCCAGCAGCGGAGACAGGGCTGGTGGAAACACCATATATTTT
>TRBJ1-5|.|TRBV27|TRBD1
CAAGTGGNQPQHF
TGTGCCGCAGGGACAGGGGGCAATCAGCCCCAGCATTTT
>TRBJ2-3|.|TRBV5-1|.
CASSLFYGSTDTQYF
TGCGCCAGCAGCTTGTTTTACGGGAGCACAGATACGCAGTATTTT
>TRBJ1-1|.|TRBV5-6|.
CASRLGGPNTEAFF
TGTGCCAGCAGGCTAGGGGGACCGAACACTGAAGCTTTCTTT
>TRBJ1-5|.|TRBV6-5|.
CASSPDSLGNQPQHF
TGTGCCAGCAGCCCGGACAGTTTAGGGAATCAGCCCCAGCATTTT
>TRBJ1-1|.|TRBV4-1|.
CASSQGDGRTRNTEAFF
TGCGCCAGCAGCCAAGGGGATGGGAGGACCAGGAACACTGAAGCTTTCTTT
>TRBJ2-1|.|TRBV11-1|.
CASSLGQGRYYNEQFF
TGTGCCAGCAGCTTAGGTCAGGGTAGGTACTACAATGAGCAGTTCTTC
>TRBJ2-2|.|TRBV5-1|TRBD1
CASSLTGVGELFF
TGCGCCAGCAGCCTGACAGGGGTGGGGGAGCTGTTTTTT
>TRBJ2-3|.|TRBV29-1|.
CSAKRAGSTDTQYF
TGCAGCGCCAAACGGGCGGGTAGCACAGATACGCAGTATTTT
>TRBJ1-5|.|TRBV6-6|.
CASSYRGYGQPQHF
TGTGCCAGCAGTTACAGGGGGTATGGTCAGCCCCAGCATTTT
>TRBJ1-2|.|TRBV5-1|TRBD1
CASSLLAQGAYGYTF
TGCGCCAGCAGCTTGTTAGCCCAGGGGGCCTATGGCTACACCTTC
>TRBJ1-3|.|TRBV18|.
CASSPRTTSSGNTIYF
TGTGCCAGCTCACCCCGGACGACTAGCTCTGGAAACACCATATATTTT
>TRBJ2-3|.|TRBV4-1|TRBD1
CASSPDRGTDTQYF
TGCGCCAGCAGCCCCGACAGGGGTACAGATACGCAGTATTTT
>TRBJ2-3|once|TRBV2|.
CASSARGLDTQYF
TGTGCCAGCAGTGCGAGAGGGCTAGATACGCAGTATTTT